A single sample gave rise to the 13 T cell receptor beta chains below, sequenced in a study of shared clonotypes between healthy human individuals. Libraries were prepared by immunoSEQ multiplex PCR; TCRdb keeps only in-frame clonotypes and omits some of them. The sample lists hundreds of thousands of clones, around 77% seen once, with about 12% in the top ten. The sample comprised PBMCs. The receptors here all came from a woman aged 40-49 years in good health. Some clones in this sample may be carry-over from other donors' samples.

The table lists this clone with a few counts. The rearrangement joins TRBV28 to TRBJ1-3; D not resolved. The CDR3 runs 14 residues. Germline V gives CDR1 MDHEN, CDR2 SYDVKM. V was cut by 8 bases and J by 2 bases, with 13 bases left in between. CDR3 DNA sequence: TGTGCCAGCGGCCGGACGGTTCCTGGAAACACCATATATTTT. Its translation: CASGRTVPGNTIYF.

This chain links TRBV21-1 with TRBJ1-1; the table's D call of TRBD1 was not tested on the DNA. TRBV21-1 is a pseudogene locus. The CDR3 runs 14 residues. The CDR3 DNA sequence: TGTGCCAGCACCGGGACAGGGCGGGACACTGAAGCTTTCTTT. This translates into CASTGTGRDTEAFF.

Only a few counts were recorded for this clone. CDR3 loop: CASSFPTGGDEKLFF. DNA of the CDR3: TGTGCCAGCAGTTTTCCTACAGGGGGCGATGAAAAACTGTTTTTT. The genes are TRBV28 and TRBJ1-4; TRBD1 agrees at 9 bases. CDR1 is MDHEN, CDR2 SYDVKM, per germline. This CDR3 contains 15 residues. V dropped 3 bases and J dropped 6; count of bases not matched to a gene: 5.

V and J are TRBV6-1 and TRBJ1-5, with D tentatively TRBD1 (5 bases). This CDR3 contains 13 residues. V lost 0 bases and J lost 7, with 7 bases in between. Germline V CDR1 and CDR2: MNHNS, SASEGT. CDR3 bases: TGTGCCAGCAGTGAAGCGGGGGAACAGCCCCAGCATTTT. The encoded protein is CASSEAGEQPQHF.

The J gene is TRBJ1-2, the V gene TRBV19; maybe TRBD1 (6 bases). CDR1 is LNHDA, CDR2 SQIVND, per germline (reference sequence). Trimming removed 3 bases from V and 3 bases from J, with 11 bases in between. The CDR3 runs to 14 residues. CDR3 region: CASSILGAHYGYTF. For the CDR3, the DNA is TGTGCCAGTAGTATTTTGGGGGCTCACTATGGCTACACCTTC.

This clone was seen a handful of times. At one end the junction does not follow the germline gene, possibly because of a read error. The chain carries TRBV11-3 and TRBJ1-2, with D perhaps matching TRBD1 (5 bases). Germline V CDR1 and CDR2: SGHNT, YENEEA. This CDR3 has 12 residues. The CDR3: CASSLRSGTIAF. CDR3 nucleotide sequence: TGTGCCAGCAGCTTAAGATCAGGGACCATCGCCTTC.

This clone was observed a handful of times. The V call is TRBV10-3, the J call TRBJ2-1, with unresolved D. V dropped 6 bases and J dropped 5 bases, with 14 bases sitting between them. Germline CDR1 ENHRY, CDR2 SYGVKD. There are 14 residues in the CDR3. The CDR3 reads CAIRNSGGHNEQFF. The CDR3 nucleotides are TGTGCCATCAGGAACTCGGGTGGACACAATGAGCAGTTCTTC.

This clone occurred once. The chain recombines TRBV5-1 with TRBJ1-1, with TRBD1 as a possible D gene (5 bases). Germline-derived CDR1 and CDR2 are SGHRS and YFSETQ. The CDR3 extends over 13 amino acids. V was shortened by 4 bases and J by 7 bases, with 14 bases between the two germline ends. The CDR3 sequence is CASSGTQTSEAFF. The CDR3 DNA reads as TGCGCCAGCAGCGGGACCCAAACAAGTGAAGCTTTCTTT.

This rearrangement joins TRBV28 to TRBJ1-2; the D gene is possibly TRBD1 (5 bases). The length of the CDR3 is 14 residues. The germline V and J ends were trimmed by 9 bases and 4 bases, with 18 bases remaining between them. The germline V gene encodes CDR1 MDHEN and CDR2 SYDVKM. The CDR3 DNA is TGTGCCAGTCATGTTCCCGGGACGGTCTATGGCTACACCTTC. The encoded protein is CASHVPGTVYGYTF.

The gene calls are TRBV30 and TRBJ1-1; TRBD1 aligns across 8 bases. The CDR3 loop spans 14 amino acids. Trimming removed 4 bases from V and 6 bases from J; junction bases left unmatched: 10. Germline-derived CDR1 and CDR2 are GTSNPN and SVGIG (reference sequence). Here the CDR3 reads CAWTSTGEVAEAFF. As DNA, the CDR3 is TGTGCCTGGACATCGACAGGGGAAGTGGCTGAAGCTTTCTTT.

The V gene is TRBV19, the J gene TRBJ2-6; weak D call: TRBD2 (5 bases). CDR1 is LNHDA and CDR2 is SQIVND in the germline V gene (reference sequence). The CDR3 contains 15 residues. Trimming took off 8 bases at V and 0 bases at J, with 11 bases between the two ends. CDR3 region: CASSGLSSGANVLTF. In DNA form, the CDR3 reads TGTGCCAGTTCGGGATTAAGCTCTGGGGCCAACGTCCTGACTTTC.

This clone was seen once. The chain employs TRBV29-1 and TRBJ1-2; TRBD1 is a possible D gene (5 bases). Per the germline V gene, CDR1 is SQVTM and CDR2 is ANQGSEA. The CDR3 is made up of 13 amino acids. Trimming cost V 4 bases and J 10 bases, with 19 bases left between them. The CDR3 DNA reads as TGCAGCGTTGGCCCCGGGGCAGTGGCAGTCTACACCTTC. It yields the protein CSVGPGAVAVYTF.

This chain connects TRBV7-9 to TRBJ1-2, with a tentative D call TRBD1 (5 bases). This CDR3 has 13 amino acids. Germline V CDR1 and CDR2: SEHNR, FQNEAQ (reference sequence). Between the trimmed V and J ends, which lost 6 bases and 1 base, there was a span of 9 bases. The CDR3 protein is CASSFRDNYGYTF. DNA for the CDR3: TGTGCCAGCAGTTTCAGGGATAACTATGGCTACACCTTC. Variable domain in full (rest from reference TRBV7-9 and TRBJ1-2): DTGVSQNPRHKITKRGQNVTFRCDPISEHNRLYWYRQTLGQGPEFLTYFQNEAQLEKSRLLSDRFSAERPKGSFSTLEIQRTEQGDSAMYLCASSFRDNYGYTFGSGTRLTVV.